This T cell receptor (beta chain) emerged from a study of neurological immune-mediated disorders. TCRdb reprocessed the 5' RACE reads via MiXCR and lists one record per CDR3 protein. The sample includes 25,000 to 30,000 distinct CDR3 sequences, around 3.4% seen only once; the top ten take less than 9%. J was trimmed by 7 bases and V by 6 bases; bases with no gene match: 9. This CDR3 has 14 residues. Germline V lookup: CDR1 SGHTA, CDR2 FQGNSA. This clonotype has ten or more counts. Sequences were obtained from PBMCs. The chain is built from TRBV7-2 and TRBJ1-5, with TRBD1 identical over 7 bases. The receptor was derived from a woman aged 25 to 39 with multiple sclerosis. For the CDR3, the DNA is TGTGCCAGCAGGTTAAACCAGGGGGGCCAGCCCCAGCATTTT. Translation: CASRLNQGGQPQHF.